Below, 13 T cell receptor beta chains from the same sample are listed, as sequenced in a study of human T cells and chemical hapten exposure listed by TCRdb under 2021. The label giving this sample's time point can be read as: patch test 1, 2 weeks after DPC sensitization. Explained via the paper, the treatment or condition label denotes: therapeutic diphenylcyclopropenone sensitization with weekly scalp DPC. The library was made by RACE. The listed sequencing device is NextSeq 500. TCRdb itself trimmed the public reads at Q25 with fastp, ran MiXCR and retained productive beta chains. Identical CDR3 proteins give one entry, which carries the most common genes and DNA. The sample data list 370,000 or so distinct CDR3 sequences, and 4.8% of these were observed just once. 2% to 2.5% of the sample lies in the top ten. Sequencing used whole blood, obtained in connection with sensitization to the hapten diphenylcyclopropenone (DPC). The receptors shown here come from a woman between 50 and 59 years old with alopecia areata. Some clones in this sample may be carry-over from other donors' samples.

This clonotype has at least ten counts. J is TRBJ2-1 and V is TRBV24-1; D is possibly TRBD1 (5 bases). V was clipped by 5 bases and J by 8 bases, with 15 bases between them. CDR3 size: 14 residues. Germline V CDR1 and CDR2: KGHDR, SFDVKD. The CDR3 region has the DNA TGTGCCACCAGTGCCTCGTCAGGGTTAGATGAGCAGTTCTTC. This gives the protein CATSASSGLDEQFF.

This clonotype was seen at least ten times. The chain combines TRBV29-1 with TRBJ1-5, with D maybe TRBD1 (5 bases). Looked up from germline, CDR1 is SQVTM and CDR2 is ANQGSEA. This CDR3 has 16 residues. Trimming pared 6 bases from V and 4 bases from J, leaving 22 bases between. CDR3 coding DNA: TGCAGCGTAGGGGAACAGGCCGGATTTCTTAATCAGCCCCAGCATTTT. Translation gives CSVGEQAGFLNQPQHF.

This clonotype showed up many times. This chain connects TRBV2 to TRBJ1-2; D remains ambiguous. The CDR3 runs 13 residues. Trimming took 4 bases from V and 4 from J, leaving 10 bases between them. Germline CDR1 reads SNHLY; CDR2 reads FYNNEI. DNA for the CDR3: TGTGCCAGCAGTGGAGGAACCGCCTATGGCTACACCTTC. Translating gives CASSGGTAYGYTF. Combining the CDR3 with reference TRBV2 and TRBJ1-2 gives the whole variable domain EPEVTQTPSHQVTQMGQEVILRCVPISNHLYFYWYRQILGQKVEFLVSFYNNEISEKSEIFDDQFSVERPDGSNFTLKIRSTKLEDSAMYFCASSGGTAYGYTFGSGTRLTVV.

There are many counts of this clonotype. The chain combines TRBV12-3 or TRBV12-4 with TRBJ2-1; 12 bases are a match to TRBD2. The CDR3 totals 15 residues. J was trimmed by 2 bases and V by 8 bases; bases with no gene match: 4. The CDR3 DNA reads TGTGCCAGCGCTAGACTAGCGGGAGCCTACAATGAGCAGTTCTTC. Residues: CASARLAGAYNEQFF.

Only a few counts were recorded for this clonotype. This chain uses TRBV20-1 with TRBJ2-5, with D perhaps TRBD1 (5 bases). Germline V gives CDR1 DFQATT, CDR2 SNEGSKA (reference sequence). Trimming stripped 6 bases from V and 0 bases from J, with 14 bases between. The length of the CDR3 is 14 residues. CDR3: CSARQPGYQETQYF. In DNA, the CDR3 is TGCAGTGCGAGACAGCCTGGCTACCAAGAGACCCAGTACTTC.

This clonotype was counted a few times. The CDR3 DNA sequence: TGTGCCAGCAGCTTGGTTCTAGCGGCTAACTACGAGCAGTACTTC. This gives the protein CASSLVLAANYEQYF. The chain joins TRBV7-2 to TRBJ2-7; TRBD2 agrees at 7 bases. Germline trimming cut 3 bases from V and 3 bases from J; bases unmatched to any gene: 8. CDR1 is SGHTA and CDR2 is FQGNSA in the germline V gene. The CDR3 spans 15 residues.

V and J are TRBV14 and TRBJ2-1; TRBD2 matches 13 bases. This CDR3 contains 17 residues. CDR1 and CDR2 from the germline V gene are SGHDN and FVKESK. V lost 4 bases to trimming and J lost 9 bases; unmatched junction nucleotides: 12. Here the CDR3 reads CASSPGLAGAEFSEQFF. DNA for the CDR3: TGTGCCAGCAGCCCCGGACTAGCGGGAGCTGAGTTCAGTGAGCAGTTCTTC.

This clonotype was recorded a few times. The V gene is TRBV6-5, the J gene TRBJ2-7, with 10 positions matching TRBD2. The V segment lost 0 bases and the J segment 1 base; nucleotides outside the gene matches: 3. Germline CDR1 MNHEY, CDR2 SVGAGI. This CDR3 region has 16 residues. As DNA, the CDR3 is TGTGCCAGCAGTTACTCGAAACTAGCGGGGTCCTACGAGCAGTACTTC. Translation: CASSYSKLAGSYEQYF.

A note on this clonotype: A much larger clone is a single base away; this may be a read error. V is TRBV6-2 or TRBV6-3 and J is TRBJ2-2; D assignment may be TRBD1 or TRBD2 (5 bases each). Per germline, CDR1 MNHEY and CDR2 SVGEGT. The CDR3 extends over 15 amino acids. The CDR3 DNA is TGTGCCAGCAGTTTCCCGGGACGTTCGACCGGGGAGCCGTTTTTT. This encodes CASSFPGRSTGEPFF.

Ten or more counts support this clonotype. The CDR3 DNA follows: TGCAGTGCTAGAGATAAAGGGATCTTCGGGGGTCAGCCCCAGCATTTT. Its protein is CSARDKGIFGGQPQHF. J is TRBJ1-5 and V is TRBV20-1, with D possibly being TRBD1 (5 bases). V gave up 0 bases and J gave up 6 bases, with 18 bases separating them. Looked up from germline, CDR1 is DFQATT and CDR2 is SNEGSKA (reference sequence). The CDR3 totals 16 residues.

This clonotype showed up just a few times. The chain has TRBV20-1 and TRBJ1-5; unclear D gene. V was pared by 3 bases and J by 7 bases, with 13 bases between. Looked up from germline, CDR1 is DFQATT and CDR2 is SNEGSKA (reference sequence). The CDR3 has 13 residues. The CDR3 nucleotides are TGCAGTGCTAGTGAAGGATTCGGGCAGCCCCAGCATTTT. It codes for CSASEGFGQPQHF.

This clonotype was seen repeatedly, ten times or more. The gene calls are TRBV27 and TRBJ2-7, with 12 bases identical to TRBD2. CDR3 length equals 15 residues. Per germline, CDR1 MNHEY and CDR2 SMNVEV (reference sequence). V lost 3 bases to trimming and J lost 7 bases; unmatched junction nucleotides: 7. The chain's CDR3 is CASSFGLAGLGEQYF. The DNA of the CDR3 is TGTGCCAGCAGTTTCGGACTAGCGGGGTTAGGGGAGCAGTACTTC.

This clonotype was detected only a few times. The chain combines TRBV21-1 with TRBJ1-1; TRBD1, the table's D call, lacks a check against the DNA. TRBV21-1 is tagged as a pseudogene. This CDR3 is built from 15 residues. CDR3 loop: CASSKRDSLNTEAFF. The CDR3 coding sequence is TGTGCCAGCAGCAAAAGAGACAGCCTGAACACTGAAGCTTTCTTT.